This T cell receptor beta chain emerged from a study of T cells in Graves' hyperthyroidism and ophthalmopathy. The investigators amplified TCR beta CDR3 regions from RNA transcripts. The TCR CDR3 was amplified in a first-round RT-PCR using the HTBI primer set. TCRdb fed the multiplex PCR reads into MiXCR, producing one record per CDR3 protein. In the table there are 370,000 or so distinct CDR3 sequences, around 14% of which are singletons. CDR1 and CDR2 (germline): MNHEY, SVGAGI. The CDR3 runs to 15 residues. V shed 3 bases, J shed 7 bases, and the junction held 6 bases outside the gene matches. Only a few counts were recorded for this clonotype.

This sequence joins TRBV6-5 and TRBJ1-6, with 7 bases matching TRBD1. The clonotype originates from a woman in her late teens or twenties with Graves' hyperthyroidism that later progressed to Graves' ophthalmopathy. The sample taken for sequencing was blood. The CDR3 bases are TGTGCCAGCAGTTATGGTCAACAGGGGAATTCACCCCTCCACTTT. Its protein product is CASSYGQQGNSPLHF.